This is a list of T cell receptor beta chains from one sample in a study of cytomegalovirus exposure and HLA in healthy donors. Repertoires were generated with immunoSEQ multiplex PCR, while TCRdb's copy carries only in-frame clones and drops some. This table holds under 110,000 clones, approximately 80% found once. The specimen sequenced was PBMCs. The origin of the receptors is a man in his fifties in good health and CMV-seronegative. Each CDR3 is given with its conserved first and last residue. Each record gives: J gene, D gene, clone size, V gene, CDR3 protein, CDR3 DNA. D genes are given only for firm matches. Expanded clones get a size class; other rows say once, few or many, or leave the size out.

TRBJ2-1	NA	NA	TRBV21-1	CASSHLGTAYNEQFF	TGTGCCAGCAGCCACCTCGGGACAGCTTACAATGAGCAGTTCTTC
TRBJ1-2	TRBD1	NA	TRBV29-1	CSVDRGTNYGYTF	TGCAGCGTGGACAGGGGGACTAACTATGGCTACACCTTC
TRBJ2-2	NA	NA	TRBV9	CASSVDRANTGELFF	TGTGCCAGCAGCGTAGACAGGGCGAACACCGGGGAGCTGTTTTTT
TRBJ2-5	NA	few	TRBV20-1	CSALQETQYF	TGCAGTGCTTTACAAGAGACCCAGTACTTC
TRBJ2-1	TRBD2	NA	TRBV5-1	CASSPQAGGYNEQFF	TGCGCCAGCAGCCCACAAGCGGGAGGTTACAATGAGCAGTTCTTC
TRBJ1-6	NA	NA	TRBV28	CASSRPPGLYNSPLHF	TGTGCCAGCAGCAGACCGCCGGGACTGTACAATTCACCCCTCCACTTT
TRBJ1-5	TRBD1	NA	TRBV2	CASGRDRVDQPQHF	TGTGCCAGCGGCCGGGACAGGGTCGACCAGCCCCAGCATTTT
TRBJ2-7	NA	NA	TRBV5-6	CASSRRGTGYEQYF	TGTGCCAGCAGCCGCAGGGGAACCGGCTACGAGCAGTACTTC
TRBJ2-7	TRBD2	NA	TRBV19	CASSSQLAGALYEQYF	TGTGCCAGTAGTTCCCAACTAGCGGGGGCCCTCTACGAGCAGTACTTC
TRBJ1-5	TRBD1	NA	TRBV19	CASSALDRGSHQPQHF	TGTGCCAGTAGTGCCCTGGACAGGGGCTCGCATCAGCCCCAGCATTTT
TRBJ1-6	NA	NA	TRBV11-2	CASSLGGLNTLGSAPLHF	TGTGCCAGCAGCTTAGGGGGACTCAACACTCTCGGATCAGCACCCCTCCACTTT
TRBJ2-2	NA	NA	TRBV7-7	CASSPLPIRVNTGELFF	TGTGCCAGCAGCCCTCTCCCAATCAGGGTCAACACCGGGGAGCTGTTTTTT
TRBJ2-5	TRBD2	NA	TRBV18	CASSNSGGNQETQYF	TGTGCCAGCTCAAATAGCGGGGGGAACCAAGAGACCCAGTACTTC
TRBJ1-1	NA	few	TRBV4-2	CASNGKGVYTEAFF	TGTGCCAGCAACGGAAAGGGGGTCTACACTGAAGCTTTCTTT
TRBJ2-2	TRBD2	NA	TRBV5-4	CASREGRGNTGELFF	TGTGCCAGCAGAGAAGGGAGGGGGAACACCGGGGAGCTGTTTTTT
TRBJ1-2	NA	NA	TRBV27	CASSLQGNYGYTF	TGTGCCAGCAGTTTACAGGGAAACTATGGCTACACCTTC
TRBJ1-1	TRBD1	NA	TRBV19	CASSPSPGQGNWAEAFF	TGTGCCAGTAGTCCCTCTCCGGGACAGGGGAATTGGGCTGAAGCTTTCTTT
TRBJ1-2	NA	few	TRBV7-2	CASSLIASGYTF	TGTGCCAGCAGCTTGATAGCGAGCGGCTACACCTTC
TRBJ1-3	NA	NA	TRBV2	CASVSQGLSGNTIYF	TGTGCCAGCGTTTCCCAGGGGTTATCTGGAAACACCATATATTTT
TRBJ2-1	NA	NA	TRBV18	CASSRTDNEQFF	TGTGCCAGCTCCCGGACTGACAATGAGCAGTTCTTC
TRBJ1-2	TRBD1	NA	TRBV27	CASSSRQGRYGYTF	TGTGCCAGCAGTAGTCGACAGGGCCGATATGGCTACACCTTC
TRBJ1-4	NA	NA	TRBV19	CASSQGGSLGKLFF	TGTGCCAGTAGCCAGGGAGGTTCACTGGGAAAACTGTTTTTT
TRBJ1-2	NA	NA	TRBV5-6	CASSLMGGLGYTF	TGTGCCAGCAGCTTGATGGGGGGATTGGGCTACACCTTC
TRBJ1-2	NA	NA	TRBV5-1	CASRETGNEANYGYTF	TGCGCCAGCAGAGAGACAGGAAACGAAGCTAACTATGGCTACACCTTC
TRBJ1-5	NA	few	TRBV11-2	CASSLGAGGNQPQHF	TGTGCCAGCAGCTTAGGGGCGGGGGGCAATCAGCCCCAGCATTTT
TRBJ1-1	NA	NA	TRBV7-6	CASSPGLMNTEAFF	TGTGCCAGCAGCCCGGGACTCATGAACACTGAAGCTTTCTTT
TRBJ2-1	NA	once	TRBV10-1	CASSESGDNEQFF	TGCGCCAGCAGTGAGTCAGGGGACAATGAGCAGTTCTTC
TRBJ1-1	NA	NA	TRBV4-2	CASSQGGSRNTEAFF	TGTGCCAGCAGCCAAGGCGGCTCCAGGAACACTGAAGCTTTCTTT
TRBJ1-5	NA	NA	TRBV18	CASSPTAAGNQPQHF	TGTGCCAGCTCACCAACGGCGGCTGGCAATCAGCCCCAGCATTTT
TRBJ2-6	TRBD1	few	TRBV4-3	CASSQGTGLTGANVLTF	TGCGCCAGCAGCCAAGGGACAGGGTTGACCGGGGCCAACGTCCTGACTTTC
TRBJ1-1	NA	NA	TRBV19	CASSNPRLNTEAFF	TGTGCCAGTAGTAACCCCAGATTGAACACTGAAGCTTTCTTT
TRBJ2-3	NA	NA	TRBV6-1	CASAAPPSDTQYF	TGTGCCAGCGCGGCTCCCCCCTCAGATACGCAGTATTTT
TRBJ2-2	NA	NA	TRBV2	CASSATKSGELFF	TGTGCCAGCAGTGCAACTAAATCCGGGGAGCTGTTTTTT
TRBJ2-4	TRBD2	few	TRBV28	CASSSLGLGLAKNIQYF	TGTGCCAGCAGTTCTCTCGGACTAGGCCTAGCCAAAAACATTCAGTACTTC
TRBJ2-2	NA	NA	TRBV27	CASSLSDSLGTGELFF	TGTGCCAGCAGTTTATCGGATAGCTTGGGCACCGGGGAGCTGTTTTTT
TRBJ1-5	NA	NA	TRBV19	CASKIGVAGSNQPQHF	TGTGCCAGTAAGATAGGGGTCGCTGGATCCAATCAGCCCCAGCATTTT
TRBJ2-2	TRBD1	NA	TRBV7-9	CASSLTGGGSGELFF	TGTGCCAGCAGCCTGACAGGGGGCGGGTCCGGGGAGCTGTTTTTT
TRBJ2-1	NA	NA	TRBV2	CASRTEQGTYNEQFF	TGTGCCAGCCGGACAGAACAGGGTACCTACAATGAGCAGTTCTTC
TRBJ1-1	NA	once	TRBV6-1	CASSDGGINTEAFF	TGTGCCAGCAGTGACGGGGGGATAAACACTGAAGCTTTCTTT
TRBJ1-5	NA	NA	TRBV22-1	CPGSALFQGKGRSQPQHF	TGTCCTGGGAGCGCACTTTTCCAGGGGAAAGGCAGGAGTCAGCCCCAGCATTTT
TRBJ1-6	NA	NA	TRBV5-1	CASSRQLDGNSPLHF	TGCGCCAGCAGCCGACAGCTTGATGGCAATTCACCCCTCCACTTT
TRBJ2-1	NA	NA	TRBV9	CASSVENSYNEQFF	TGTGCCAGCAGCGTAGAAAACAGCTACAATGAGCAGTTCTTC
TRBJ1-4	NA	NA	TRBV11-2	CASSSSGGTNEKLFF	TGTGCCAGCAGCTCATCCGGGGGTACTAATGAAAAACTGTTTTTT
TRBJ2-3	NA	NA	TRBV6-1	CASSVDRFTDTQYF	TGTGCCAGCAGTGTCGACAGGTTCACAGATACGCAGTATTTT
TRBJ1-2	TRBD1	NA	TRBV6-5	CASSYDRELTNYGYTF	TGTGCCAGCAGTTACGACAGGGAGCTAACGAACTATGGCTACACCTTC